The 16 T cell receptor beta chains given below trace back to one sample, sequenced in a study of cytotoxic CD8 clonotypes in ibrutinib-treated CLL. Using immunoSEQ multiplex PCR, the repertoire was profiled, and TCRdb retains in-frame clones only, with some absent. The table lists about 140,000 clones, approximately 80% of them singletons. Sequencing was performed on PBMCs, taken after 12 months of ibrutinib treatment. These receptors were collected from a human donor with chronic lymphocytic leukemia.

V and J are TRBV4-3 and TRBJ2-5; D unclear. From germline, CDR1 is LGHNA and CDR2 YSLEER. This CDR3 spans 15 amino acids. Trimming took 0 bases from V and 1 from J, leaving 9 bases between them. The CDR3 reads CASSQEGRRQETQYF. As DNA, the CDR3 is TGCGCCAGCAGCCAAGAGGGTCGCCGCCAAGAGACCCAGTACTTC.

This clone appeared many times. This chain connects TRBV7-8 to TRBJ1-1; maybe TRBD1 (5 bases). The V and J ends lost 5 bases and 0 bases respectively, with 7 bases between them. Germline CDR1 SGHVS, CDR2 FQNEAQ. CDR3 length: 13 amino acids. The CDR3 loop is CASSRQLNTEAFF. DNA for the CDR3: TGTGCCAGCAGCCGACAGCTGAACACTGAAGCTTTCTTT.

This chain joins TRBV28 and TRBJ1-4, with TRBD1 as a possible D gene (6 bases). This CDR3 has 15 amino acids. The V end lost 5 bases, the J end lost 12 bases, and 22 bases lay between the germline ends. Germline CDR1 MDHEN, CDR2 SYDVKM. DNA for the CDR3: TGTGCCAGCAGTCCGGGACATGGGGGGTTCCGAGAACTGTTTTTT. It translates to CASSPGHGGFRELFF.

The CDR3 region has the DNA TGTGCCAGCAAACATAGCTCCTACAATGAGCAGTTCTTC. Protein sequence: CASKHSSYNEQFF. This rearrangement joins TRBV28 to TRBJ2-1; D is unclear. CDR1 and CDR2 from the germline V gene are MDHEN and SYDVKM. The CDR3 loop spans 13 amino acids. The germline V and J ends were trimmed by 7 bases and 0 bases, with 7 bases remaining between them.

The chain recombines TRBV27 with TRBJ2-7, with 9 bases identical to TRBD1. The length of the CDR3 is 14 residues. The V gene's germline CDR1 is MNHEY and CDR2 SMNVEV (reference sequence). Unmatched junction bases numbered 9, after V lost 5 bases and J lost 7 bases. The CDR3: CASSEGTGPWEQYF. DNA of the CDR3: TGTGCCAGCAGTGAAGGGACAGGGCCGTGGGAGCAGTACTTC.

There are a few counts of this clone. The chain joins TRBV15 to TRBJ1-5; D unresolved. V was trimmed by 10 bases and J by 9 bases, leaving 19 bases between them. CDR1 is LNHNV and CDR2 is YYDKDF in the germline V gene (reference sequence). This CDR3 spans 13 amino acids. The CDR3 reads CAIQSEQHLPQHF. The CDR3 coding sequence is TGTGCCATCCAGAGCGAACAGCATTTGCCCCAGCATTTT. Supplemented by reference TRBV15 and TRBJ1-5, the full variable domain reads DAMVIQNPRYQVTQFGKPVTLSCSQTLNHNVMYWYQQKSSQAPKLLFHYYDKDFNNEADTPDNFQSRRPNTSFCFLDIRSPGLGDTAMYLCAIQSEQHLPQHFGDGTRLSIL.

This rearrangement joins TRBV28 to TRBJ2-7, with D hard to call. Per germline, CDR1 MDHEN and CDR2 SYDVKM. This CDR3 comprises 13 residues. Trimming took 3 bases from V and 6 from J, leaving 12 bases between them. CDR3 protein: CASSFADRGEQYF. CDR3 nucleotides: TGTGCCAGCAGTTTCGCCGACCGCGGCGAGCAGTACTTC.

CDR3 in amino acids: CASSLTTGLWGIYNEQFF. The DNA of the CDR3 is TGTGCCAGCAGCTTAACAACCGGTCTTTGGGGCATCTACAATGAGCAGTTCTTC. The V and J genes are TRBV11-3 and TRBJ2-1; tentative D call: TRBD1 (5 bases). Trimming removed 2 bases at V and 3 bases at J, with 20 bases between. Germline lookup yields CDR1 SGHNT and CDR2 YENEEA. The CDR3 spans 18 residues.

The rearrangement joins TRBV19 to TRBJ1-3, with D unresolved. The CDR3 spans 14 residues. V dropped 5 bases and J dropped 0 bases, with 8 bases sitting between them. Per germline, CDR1 LNHDA and CDR2 SQIVND (reference sequence). In DNA, the CDR3 is TGTGCCAGTAGTCTGGGTTACTCTGGAAACACCATATATTTT. As protein: CASSLGYSGNTIYF.

The DNA for the CDR3 is TGTGCCTGGAGTCACTTGGATACGCAGTATTTT. The encoded protein is CAWSHLDTQYF. The chain recombines TRBV30 with TRBJ2-3; D not resolved. The CDR3 runs 11 residues. Germline V lookup: CDR1 GTSNPN, CDR2 SVGIG (reference sequence). V lost 2 bases to trimming and J lost 6 bases, with 6 bases between them.

This sequence joins TRBV9 and TRBJ1-3; TRBD1 matches at 8 bases. The V segment lost 0 bases and the J segment 3 bases; nucleotides outside the gene matches: 11. The germline V gene has CDR1 SGDLS and CDR2 YYNGEE. There are 18 residues in the CDR3. CDR3 sequence: CASSVGLGGTGSGNTIYF. The CDR3 bases are TGTGCCAGCAGCGTAGGGTTAGGCGGGACAGGAAGTGGAAACACCATATATTTT.

This clone was seen more than once but under ten times. The chain carries TRBV5-1 and TRBJ2-7; TRBD2 matches at 10 bases. Per the germline V gene, CDR1 is SGHRS and CDR2 is YFSETQ. The CDR3 has 15 residues. J gave up 3 bases and V 3 bases, and 6 bases lay outside the gene matches. The CDR3 bases are TGCGCCAGCAGCTCCGGACTAGCGGCTATCTACGAGCAGTACTTC. Its translation is CASSSGLAAIYEQYF.

V and J are TRBV10-3 and TRBJ1-1; D is ambiguous. Germline lookup yields CDR1 ENHRY and CDR2 SYGVKD. The V end was cut by 2 bases, the J end by 0 bases, with 7 bases between. This CDR3 is 14 amino acids long. The CDR3 loop is CAISEGPMNTEAFF. In DNA, the CDR3 is TGTGCCATCAGTGAGGGGCCTATGAACACTGAAGCTTTCTTT.

Points on this clone: Other DNA sequences in the sample encode the same CDR3. J is TRBJ1-1 and V is TRBV18; D possibly corresponds to TRBD1 (5 bases). The CDR3 contains 16 residues. V was clipped by 3 bases and J by 0 bases, with 14 bases between them. Germline V CDR1 and CDR2: KGHSH, LQKENI. The CDR3 protein is CASSPPGTVMNTEAFF. Here the CDR3 DNA reads TGTGCCAGCTCACCCCCCGGGACGGTCATGAACACTGAAGCTTTCTTT.

The table lists this clone with a count of one. The chain joins TRBV28 to TRBJ1-1; D call uncertain. With 2 bases removed from V and 5 bases from J, the gap between germline ends came to 12 bases. Germline lookup yields CDR1 MDHEN and CDR2 SYDVKM. The CDR3 is made up of 14 amino acids. Here the CDR3 DNA reads TGTGCCAGCAGTTTACCCCTGGCGGGGACTGAAGCTTTCTTT. Translation gives CASSLPLAGTEAFF. Variable domain in full (rest from reference TRBV28 and TRBJ1-1): DVKVTQSSRYLVKRTGEKVFLECVQDMDHENMFWYRQDPGLGLRLIYFSYDVKMKEKGDIPEGYSVSREKKERFSLILESASTNQTSMYLCASSLPLAGTEAFFGQGTRLTVV.

The gene calls are TRBV9 and TRBJ1-1, with 10 bases that match TRBD1. The CDR3 contains 15 residues. The V gene's germline CDR1 is SGDLS and CDR2 YYNGEE. V gave up 1 base and J gave up 3 bases; unmatched junction bases: 3. Here the CDR3 DNA reads TGTGCCAGCAGCGTAATGGGGACAGGGGACACTGAAGCTTTCTTT. Translation: CASSVMGTGDTEAFF. Based on the CDR3 plus reference TRBV9 and TRBJ1-1, the full variable domain is DSGVTQTPKHLITATGQRVTLRCSPRSGDLSVYWYQQSLDQGLQFLIQYYNGEERAKGNILERFSAQQFPDLHSELNLSSLELGDSALYFCASSVMGTGDTEAFFGQGTRLTVV.